Each of the 25 T cell receptor beta chains below was sequenced from the same sample in a study of blood T cell repertoires in COVID-19 (dated by TCRdb to about 2020). The library was obtained by the immunoSEQ multiplex PCR assay. TCRdb stores this immuneACCESS table with in-frame sequences only. Part of the clones is absent; in the studies checked, under half of the shortfall reflects unresolved V genes, and no reason is known for the rest. The sample table lists about 350,000 clones, roughly 84% of them with a count of one. The ten top clones hold roughly 1% of the sample. Source material: PBMCs or T cells enriched from blood (not recorded which). The receptors originated from a woman between 25 and 40 years old who had recovered from COVID-19.

The V gene is TRBV9, the J gene TRBJ1-5; D might be TRBD1 (6 bases). The CDR3 is made up of 14 amino acids. V shed 7 bases and J shed 3 bases, with 14 bases lying between them. Per germline, CDR1 SGDLS and CDR2 YYNGEE. The CDR3 coding sequence is TGTGCCAGCGCCCGGGACATTAACAATCAGCCCCAGCATTTT. As protein: CASARDINNQPQHF.

The rearrangement links TRBV27 to TRBJ1-4; 8 positions agree with TRBD1. The V gene's germline CDR1 is MNHEY and CDR2 SMNVEV (reference sequence). The CDR3 is 14 amino acids. Losses at the gene ends were 0 bases for V and 8 bases for J; bases not matched to a gene: 2. DNA for the CDR3: TGTGCCAGCAGTTTATCCAGGGGGCGCGAAAAACTGTTTTTT. The encoded protein is CASSLSRGREKLFF. Together with reference TRBV27 and TRBJ1-4, the CDR3 gives the full variable domain: EAQVTQNPRYLITVTGKKLTVTCSQNMNHEYMSWYRQDPGLGLRQIYYSMNVEVTDKGDVPEGYKVSRKEKRNFPLILESPSPNQTSLYFCASSLSRGREKLFFGSGTQLSVL.

The chain employs TRBV9 and TRBJ1-2, with 9 bases fitting TRBD1. This CDR3 is built from 13 residues. V was pared by 3 bases and J by 8 bases, with 5 bases of the junction left unmatched. Germline V lookup: CDR1 SGDLS, CDR2 YYNGEE. The CDR3 spells CASSAWTGVGYTF. The DNA of the CDR3 is TGTGCCAGCAGCGCCTGGACAGGGGTGGGCTACACCTTC. The entire variable domain, with the rest obtained from reference TRBV9 and TRBJ1-2, is as follows: DSGVTQTPKHLITATGQRVTLRCSPRSGDLSVYWYQQSLDQGLQFLIQYYNGEERAKGNILERFSAQQFPDLHSELNLSSLELGDSALYFCASSAWTGVGYTFGSGTRLTVV.

J is TRBJ1-4 and V is TRBV30; D unresolved. V lost 1 base and J lost 4, with 7 bases in between. The V gene's germline CDR1 is GTSNPN and CDR2 SVGIG (reference sequence). The CDR3 length is 13 residues. CDR3 sequence reads: CAWSERFNEKLFF. The DNA for the CDR3 is TGTGCCTGGAGTGAGCGATTTAATGAAAAACTGTTTTTT.

The J gene is TRBJ1-2, the V gene TRBV24-1; D remains ambiguous. CDR1 is KGHDR, CDR2 SFDVKD, per germline. CDR3 size: 15 residues. V gave up 4 bases and J gave up 0 bases, with 11 bases separating them. CDR3 in amino acids: CATSDPRVSNYGYTF. The CDR3 DNA reads as TGTGCCACCAGTGACCCCCGGGTTTCTAACTATGGCTACACCTTC.

V usage is TRBV5-1 and J usage is TRBJ2-7; 10 bases are shared with TRBD1. The CDR3 is 18 amino acids. Germline V gene data show CDR1 as SGHRS and CDR2 as YFSETQ. The trim removed 1 base at V and 6 bases at J, leaving 16 bases unmatched. The CDR3 sequence is CASSLSRDRGSDGLEQYF. The CDR3 nucleotides are TGCGCCAGCAGCTTGAGCAGGGACAGGGGCAGCGATGGGCTCGAGCAGTACTTC.

The rearrangement joins TRBV3-1 (or the pseudogene TRBV3-2) to TRBJ2-3; weak D call: TRBD2 (6 bases). This CDR3 contains 15 residues. Trimming left V 0 bases short and J 5 bases short, with 12 bases between. Germline CDR1 reads LGHDT; CDR2 reads YNNKEL (reference sequence). CDR3 residues: CASSQDVDSGDTQYF. The DNA of the CDR3 is TGTGCCAGCAGCCAAGATGTCGATAGCGGAGATACGCAGTATTTT.

The genes are TRBV7-9 and TRBJ1-6; 7 bases fit TRBD1. The CDR3 totals 17 residues. Germline V gives CDR1 SEHNR, CDR2 FQNEAQ (reference sequence). Trimming took 5 bases from V and 7 from J; bases not matched to a gene: 14. CDR3 bases: TGTGCCAGCAGCGCTTGGGACAGAAAAACTTTAAATTCACCCCTCCACTTT. As protein: CASSAWDRKTLNSPLHF.

The chain combines TRBV6-2 or TRBV6-3 with TRBJ2-7, with TRBD2 matching 9 bases. Per germline, CDR1 MNHEY and CDR2 SVGEGT. Trimming took 2 bases from V and 0 from J; bases not matched to a gene: 11. CDR3 length: 18 residues. CDR3 residues: CASSYPSAGGLFSYEQYF. The CDR3 DNA is TGTGCCAGCAGTTACCCCTCAGCGGGGGGCCTCTTCTCCTACGAGCAGTACTTC.

V gene TRBV5-1 combines with J gene TRBJ2-1, with TRBD1 matching 9 bases. Per the germline V gene, CDR1 is SGHRS and CDR2 is YFSETQ. The CDR3 is 14 amino acids. V was clipped by 6 bases and J by 7 bases; unmatched bases: 8. The CDR3, as DNA: TGCGCCAGCACCAAACAGGGGGCGGAAAATGAGCAGTTCTTC. Protein product: CASTKQGAENEQFF.

This clone was picked up a small number of times. This chain joins TRBV29-1 and TRBJ2-3; 7 nucleotides line up with TRBD1. Germline V gives CDR1 SQVTM, CDR2 ANQGSEA. J was trimmed by 5 bases and V by 3 bases; bases with no gene match: 8. This CDR3 has 14 residues. DNA for the CDR3: TGCAGCGTTGACGACGGGGCAGGGGGAGATACGCAGTATTTT. Translating it yields CSVDDGAGGDTQYF.

The V gene is TRBV11-3, the J gene TRBJ2-2; TRBD2 matches at 7 bases. With V trimmed by 5 bases and J by 8 bases, 8 bases remained unmatched. Looked up from germline, CDR1 is SGHNT and CDR2 is YENEEA. The CDR3 runs 14 residues. CDR3 sequence: CASSVHSGAGELFF. The CDR3 bases are TGTGCCAGCAGCGTCCACAGCGGGGCAGGGGAGCTGTTTTTT.

V usage is TRBV6-5 and J usage is TRBJ2-1; 8 positions match TRBD1. The CDR3 has 14 amino acids. J gave up 5 bases and V 7 bases, and 7 bases lay outside the gene matches. Germline loops: CDR1 MNHEY, CDR2 SVGAGI. CDR3 residues: CASTLAGQDNEQFF. The CDR3 DNA follows: TGTGCCAGCACTCTCGCGGGACAGGACAATGAGCAGTTCTTC.

This clone was counted once. This chain connects TRBV3-1 (or the pseudogene TRBV3-2) to TRBJ2-5; 7 nucleotides align to TRBD2. The CDR3 runs 14 residues. CDR1 and CDR2 from the germline V gene are LGHDT and YNNKEL (reference sequence). After removal of 1 base from V and 6 bases from J, the junction contained 5 bases not matched to a gene. The DNA of the CDR3 is TGTGCCAGCAGCCAAGGTCGGGGAGGGAAGACCCAGTACTTC. Translation gives CASSQGRGGKTQYF.

The V call is TRBV5-8, the J call TRBJ1-5, with 9 bases matching TRBD1. CDR1 and CDR2 (germline): SGHTS, YDEGEE. V lost 3 bases to trimming and J lost 4 bases; unmatched junction nucleotides: 8. The CDR3 extends over 16 amino acids. CDR3 sequence: CASSYTTGTGNQPQHF. CDR3 DNA sequence: TGTGCCAGCAGCTACACGACCGGGACAGGGAATCAGCCCCAGCATTTT.

V and J are TRBV2 and TRBJ2-7; possibly TRBD2 for D (5 bases). Trimming took off 4 bases at V and 4 bases at J, with 14 bases between the two ends. This CDR3 region has 14 residues. In germline, CDR1 is SNHLY, CDR2 FYNNEI. CDR3 bases: TGTGCCAGCAGTGTTTTGGTCGGGGAGTACGAGCAGTACTTC. It is translated as CASSVLVGEYEQYF.

CDR3 DNA: TGCGCCAGCAGCCCGATCCCGGACAGGATGGACAATGAGCAGTTCTTC. This codes for CASSPIPDRMDNEQFF. This rearrangement joins TRBV5-1 to TRBJ2-1, with TRBD1 identical over 7 bases. The length of the CDR3 is 16 residues. The trim removed 4 bases at V and 5 bases at J, leaving 12 bases unmatched. Germline V gene lookup returns CDR1 SGHRS and CDR2 YFSETQ.

The rearrangement links TRBV19 to TRBJ2-1, with D possibly TRBD1 on 5 matching bases. The CDR3 totals 13 residues. The ends were cut back, 2 bases at V and 6 bases at J, with 8 bases in the middle. CDR1 and CDR2 from the germline V gene are LNHDA and SQIVND (reference sequence). The CDR3 sequence: CASSISGFNEQFF. The CDR3, as DNA: TGTGCCAGTAGTATATCAGGGTTCAATGAGCAGTTCTTC.

The chain combines TRBV7-2 with TRBJ2-7; D gene unclear. Trimming cost V 1 base and J 4 bases, with 5 bases left between them. The CDR3 is made up of 12 amino acids. Germline V gives CDR1 SGHTA, CDR2 FQGNSA. CDR3 DNA: TGTGCCAGCAGCTTAGGCAGGTACGAGCAGTACTTC. Amino acids: CASSLGRYEQYF.

The chain combines TRBV23-1 with TRBJ2-7; D ambiguous. TRBV23-1 is flagged as an ORF with uncertain function. The V end lost 4 bases, the J end lost 7 bases, and 5 bases lay between the germline ends. The CDR3 contains 10 residues. The CDR3 sequence is CASSPFEQYF. The CDR3 DNA reads as TGCGCCAGCAGTCCGTTTGAGCAGTACTTC.

V usage is TRBV29-1 and J usage is TRBJ1-2; no definite D call. Looked up from germline, CDR1 is SQVTM and CDR2 is ANQGSEA. Trimming took 6 bases from V and 6 from J, leaving 17 bases between them. This CDR3 has 13 residues. CDR3 in amino acids: CSVPTGSRDGYTF. The CDR3 DNA reads as TGCAGCGTGCCTACGGGGTCGAGGGATGGCTACACCTTC.

The J gene is TRBJ1-2, the V gene TRBV13; the D is unclear. Germline V gives CDR1 PRHDT, CDR2 FYEKMQ (reference sequence). V was clipped by 1 base and J by 4 bases, with 7 bases between them. The CDR3 runs 13 residues. CDR3 coding DNA: TGTGCCAGCAGCTTAGACAGTTTCTATGGCTACACCTTC. This encodes CASSLDSFYGYTF.

V and J are TRBV12-3 or TRBV12-4 and TRBJ1-2, with D uncertain. The CDR3 is 12 residues long. V was clipped by 2 bases and J by 3 bases, with 4 bases between them. The CDR3 DNA sequence: TGTGCCAGCAGTTTACGTTACTATGGCTACACCTTC. Translated: CASSLRYYGYTF.

This rearrangement joins TRBV3-1 (or the pseudogene TRBV3-2) to TRBJ1-1; 12 bases match TRBD1. Trimming cost V 8 bases and J 1 base; bases outside gene matches: 8. The V gene's germline CDR1 is LGHDT and CDR2 YNNKEL (reference sequence). This CDR3 contains 16 residues. CDR3 region: CASSTGTGGPNTEAFF. As DNA, the CDR3 is TGTGCCAGCTCGACCGGGACAGGGGGCCCGAACACTGAAGCTTTCTTT.

Comments on this clone: Compared with germline, one end of the junction differs, possibly owing to a read error. The V and J genes are TRBV29-1 and TRBJ1-5; weak D call: TRBD1 (5 bases). The CDR3 totals 14 residues. The germline V gene has CDR1 SQVTM and CDR2 ANQGSEA. CDR3 loop: CSVEDYPGGQPQHF. The CDR3 region has the DNA TGCAGCGTCGAAGATTATCCCGGGGGTCAGCCCCAGCATTTT.